The 28 T cell receptor beta chains presented below share a single source sample, sequenced in a study of early T cells in non-severe SARS-CoV-2 infection. MiXCR, run by TCRdb on the 5' RACE reads, gives a single entry per CDR3 protein. The sample yields approximately 81,000 distinct CDR3 sequences, about an eighth seen once. Input material: whole blood. The receptors stem from an adult who was a healthcare worker with PCR-confirmed SARS-CoV-2 infection or an uninfected control (not recorded which).

In this sample, this clonotype turned up many times. J is TRBJ2-7 and V is TRBV28; the D gene could be TRBD1 or TRBD2 (6 bases each). CDR1 is MDHEN, CDR2 SYDVKM, per germline. With 4 bases removed from V and 2 bases from J, the gap between germline ends came to 27 bases. The CDR3 is 19 residues long. The CDR3 loop reads CASSSQAAQGGRAAYEQYF. Written as DNA, the CDR3 is TGTGCCAGCAGTTCCCAAGCCGCACAGGGAGGTAGGGCCGCCTACGAGCAGTACTTC.

As regards this clonotype: Just one base apart from a much larger clone, this may be a read error. J is TRBJ2-3 and V is TRBV3-1; D remains unclear. CDR3 length: 15 residues. Germline V gene data show CDR1 as LGHDT and CDR2 as YNNKEL (reference sequence). Written as DNA, the CDR3 is TGTGCCAGCAGCCCCAGCAATAGGGCAACAGATACGCACTATTTT. Its protein is CASSPSNRATDTHYF.

The chain carries TRBV9 and TRBJ1-2; D possibly corresponds to TRBD1 (5 bases). Trimming took off 7 bases at V and 4 bases at J, with 14 bases between the two ends. CDR1 is SGDLS, CDR2 YYNGEE, per germline. CDR3 length: 13 amino acids. The CDR3 sequence: CASSGRDVYGYTF. CDR3 bases: TGTGCCAGCTCCGGCAGGGACGTCTATGGCTACACCTTC.

This clonotype has at least ten counts. V and J are TRBV20-1 and TRBJ2-3; 10 bases are a match to TRBD2. Germline assignment: CDR1 DFQATT and CDR2 SNEGSKA (reference sequence). Trimming cost V 5 bases and J 2 bases; bases outside gene matches: 7. CDR3 length equals 15 residues. The DNA for the CDR3 is TGCAGTGCTGGTAGCGGGGGGCCCCTCACAGATACGCAGTATTTT. Translating it yields CSAGSGGPLTDTQYF.

V is TRBV13 and J is TRBJ1-2; tentative D call: TRBD1 (5 bases). Germline V lookup: CDR1 PRHDT, CDR2 FYEKMQ (reference sequence). The CDR3 is 15 amino acids. Trimming left V 4 bases short and J 4 bases short, with 16 bases between. The CDR3 sequence: CASSSRAAGAYGYTF. CDR3 in DNA: TGTGCCAGCAGCTCCAGGGCAGCAGGAGCCTATGGCTACACCTTC.

This clonotype was counted a few times. The V and J genes are TRBV6-4 and TRBJ2-3, with 7 bases lining up with TRBD2. J gave up 2 bases and V 4 bases, and 6 bases lay outside the gene matches. Looked up from germline, CDR1 is MRHNA and CDR2 is SNTAGT. CDR3 length: 15 amino acids. The CDR3 region has the DNA TGTGCCAGCAGTGTGGATCTAGCGGACACAGATACGCAGTATTTT. Translating gives CASSVDLADTDTQYF.

This clonotype was counted at least ten times. The chain recombines TRBV29-1 with TRBJ2-6; D unclear. Germline lookup yields CDR1 SQVTM and CDR2 ANQGSEA. Trimming took off 4 bases at V and 1 base at J, with 8 bases between the two ends. The CDR3 sequence is 14 residues long. CDR3 residues: CSVATGSGANVLTF. CDR3 nucleotide sequence: TGCAGCGTTGCTACGGGTTCTGGGGCCAACGTCCTGACTTTC.

This clonotype appeared once. The chain couples TRBV3-1 to TRBJ2-7; a weak D match, TRBD2 (6 bases). Germline lookup yields CDR1 LGHDT and CDR2 YNNKEL (reference sequence). Trimming cost V 3 bases and J 2 bases, with 11 bases left between them. This CDR3 is built from 14 residues. CDR3 residues: CASSHSGLAYEQYF. In DNA, the CDR3 is TGTGCCAGCAGCCATAGCGGCCTCGCCTACGAGCAGTACTTC.

This clonotype was recorded many times. The rearrangement joins TRBV10-3 to TRBJ2-5; D gene ambiguous. CDR1 is ENHRY and CDR2 is SYGVKD in the germline V gene. The CDR3 sequence is 15 residues long. The V end lost 5 bases, the J end lost 3 bases, and 16 bases lay between the germline ends. CDR3 DNA sequence: TGTGCCATCAGTCGCTCCATATCGTCGAAAGAGACCCAGTACTTC. Its translation: CAISRSISSKETQYF.

At least ten counts were recorded for this clonotype. This CDR3 is CASSSSRDYGYTF. In nucleotides, the CDR3 is TGCGCCAGCTCATCCTCCAGGGACTATGGCTACACCTTC. The V and J genes are TRBV5-1 and TRBJ1-2; possibly TRBD1 for D (5 bases). The V gene's germline CDR1 is SGHRS and CDR2 YFSETQ. V was cut by 7 bases and J by 3 bases, with 13 bases left in between. The CDR3 covers 13 residues. The full variable domain, its missing parts supplied by reference TRBV5-1 and TRBJ1-2, is KAGVTQTPRYLIKTRGQQVTLSCSPISGHRSVSWYQQTPGQGLQFLFEYFSETQRNKGNFPGRFSGRQFSNSRSEMNVSTLELGDSALYLCASSSSRDYGYTFGSGTRLTVV.

This clonotype was picked up a small number of times. The rearrangement links TRBV10-3 to TRBJ2-5; tentative D call: TRBD2 (6 bases). The CDR3 length is 14 residues. Germline values: CDR1 ENHRY, CDR2 SYGVKD. Trimming stripped 6 bases from V and 5 bases from J, with 16 bases between. DNA for the CDR3: TGTGCCATCAGAGAGGGACTTGGAGGGGAGACCCAGTACTTC. It encodes CAIREGLGGETQYF.

The chain uses TRBV5-1 and TRBJ2-7, with TRBD1 identical over 8 bases. CDR1 is SGHRS, CDR2 YFSETQ, per germline. This CDR3 region has 13 residues. J gave up 4 bases and V 4 bases, and 4 bases lay outside the gene matches. CDR3 DNA: TGCGCCAGCAGCAACGGACAGGGATACGAGCAGTACTTC. It translates to CASSNGQGYEQYF.

The genes are TRBV11-3 and TRBJ1-1; TRBD1 matches 7 bases. Per germline, CDR1 SGHNT and CDR2 YENEEA. After removal of 2 bases from V and 0 bases from J, the junction contained 9 bases not matched to a gene. This CDR3 has 17 amino acids. The CDR3 sequence is CASSLLTGMGVNTEAFF. The CDR3 nucleotides are TGTGCCAGCAGCTTATTGACAGGGATGGGTGTGAACACTGAAGCTTTCTTT.

In its sample, this clonotype was seen a few times. The J gene is TRBJ2-1, the V gene TRBV11-2; D is uncertain. The CDR3 is 11 amino acids. The V gene lost 1 base and the J gene lost 7 bases, with 2 bases spanning the gap. Germline CDR1 reads SGHAT; CDR2 reads FQNNGV. Here the CDR3 DNA reads TGTGCCAGCAGCTTAGTAAATGAGCAGTTCTTC. Amino acid sequence: CASSLVNEQFF.

This clonotype was detected ten times or more. V usage is TRBV5-1 and J usage is TRBJ2-1; tentatively, D is TRBD1 (5 bases). Between the trimmed V and J ends, which lost 0 bases and 7 bases, there was a span of 14 bases. The germline V gene has CDR1 SGHRS and CDR2 YFSETQ. This CDR3 spans 15 amino acids. The CDR3 DNA follows: TGCGCCAGCAGCTTGGCAGGGATCGGCGGTAATGAGCAGTTCTTC. Its protein is CASSLAGIGGNEQFF.

This clonotype was detected many times. The chain joins TRBV25-1 to TRBJ2-3; 9 bases line up with TRBD2. Germline CDR1 MGHDK, CDR2 SYGVNS. Germline trimming cut 1 base from V and 1 base from J; bases unmatched to any gene: 0. CDR3 length equals 15 residues. The CDR3 sequence is CASSEWTSGTDTQYF. The CDR3 nucleotides are TGTGCCAGCAGTGAATGGACTAGCGGCACAGATACGCAGTATTTT.

Only a few counts were recorded for this clonotype. The chain employs TRBV3-1 and TRBJ2-2; tentative D call: TRBD1 (6 bases). The CDR3 loop spans 16 amino acids. Per the germline V gene, CDR1 is LGHDT and CDR2 is YNNKEL (reference sequence). V shed 2 bases and J shed 4 bases, with 14 bases lying between them. CDR3 loop: CASSQNYPTGTGELFF. The DNA of the CDR3 is TGTGCCAGCAGCCAAAATTATCCGACAGGCACCGGGGAGCTGTTTTTT. Full variable domain (rest looked up from reference TRBV3-1 and TRBJ2-2): DTAVSQTPKYLVTQMGNDKSIKCEQNLGHDTMYWYKQDSKKFLKIMFSYNNKELIINETVPNRFSPKSPDKAHLNLHINSLELGDSAVYFCASSQNYPTGTGELFFGEGSRLTVL.

This clonotype was counted ten times or more. The chain couples TRBV2 to TRBJ2-1; tentatively, D is TRBD1 (5 bases). Per germline, CDR1 SNHLY and CDR2 FYNNEI. With 1 base removed from V and 0 bases from J, the gap between germline ends came to 13 bases. This CDR3 is 17 amino acids long. CDR3 coding DNA: TGTGCCAGCAGTGAAGGCGCTCGGACAAGCTCCTACAATGAGCAGTTCTTC. Encoded protein: CASSEGARTSSYNEQFF. The whole variable domain, filled in from reference TRBV2 and TRBJ2-1, reads EPEVTQTPSHQVTQMGQEVILRCVPISNHLYFYWYRQILGQKVEFLVSFYNNEISEKSEIFDDQFSVERPDGSNFTLKIRSTKLEDSAMYFCASSEGARTSSYNEQFFGPGTRLTVL.

V usage is TRBV6-5 and J usage is TRBJ2-2, with no clear D. V was pared by 4 bases and J by 3 bases, with 21 bases between. The CDR3 loop spans 18 amino acids. Germline V gene data show CDR1 as MNHEY and CDR2 as SVGAGI. CDR3 residues: CASSSPSNIPKDTGELFF. CDR3 DNA: TGTGCCAGCAGTTCCCCCTCAAACATCCCGAAGGACACCGGGGAGCTGTTTTTT.

This clonotype was seen a few times. The J gene is TRBJ2-2, the V gene TRBV19; D is unresolved. The CDR3 is made up of 14 amino acids. V was trimmed by 3 bases and J by 3 bases, leaving 8 bases between them. Per germline, CDR1 LNHDA and CDR2 SQIVND (reference sequence). The CDR3 loop reads CASSISGDTGELFF. The CDR3 nucleotides are TGTGCCAGTAGTATCTCAGGCGACACCGGGGAGCTGTTTTTT.

This clonotype was recorded a few times. The chain recombines TRBV5-4 with TRBJ2-2, with 12 bases lining up with TRBD1. The CDR3 spans 16 residues. Germline CDR1 is SGHNT and CDR2 is YYREEE (reference sequence). V lost 4 bases and J lost 1; bases outside the gene matches: 2. CDR3 sequence reads: CASSGDRGLNTGELFF. CDR3 nucleotide sequence: TGTGCCAGCAGCGGGGACAGGGGGCTGAACACCGGGGAGCTGTTTTTT.

This rearrangement joins TRBV6-4 to TRBJ2-1; D gene ambiguous. Trimming left V 2 bases short and J 4 bases short, with 9 bases between. Germline CDR1 reads MRHNA; CDR2 reads SNTAGT. The CDR3 extends over 14 amino acids. CDR3 in DNA: TGTGCCAGCAGTGACGGCCCGGATTACAATGAGCAGTTCTTC. As protein: CASSDGPDYNEQFF.

There are a few counts of this clonotype. This rearrangement joins TRBV29-1 to TRBJ2-5, with D uncertain. Germline CDR1 SQVTM, CDR2 ANQGSEA. CDR3 length: 12 residues. CDR3 loop: CSLERWQETQYF. In DNA form, the CDR3 reads TGCAGTCTCGAAAGGTGGCAAGAGACCCAGTACTTC.

CDR3 bases: TGCAGCGTTCAGGCAGGGTCCAAGGAGACCCAGTACTTC. Translating gives CSVQAGSKETQYF. The chain has TRBV29-1 and TRBJ2-5, with TRBD1 as a possible D gene (5 bases). Germline CDR1 is SQVTM and CDR2 is ANQGSEA. Trimming took off 5 bases at V and 5 bases at J, with 15 bases between the two ends. The CDR3 contains 13 residues.

The V and J genes are TRBV7-9 and TRBJ2-7; TRBD2 aligns across 11 bases. V trimming: 5 bases; J trimming: 2 bases; junction bases outside the gene matches: 5. The CDR3 runs 15 residues. Germline assignment: CDR1 SEHNR and CDR2 FQNEAQ (reference sequence). CDR3 region: CASSTGLAVTYEQYF. In DNA, the CDR3 is TGTGCCAGCAGCACGGGACTAGCGGTAACCTACGAGCAGTACTTC.

This chain links TRBV11-2 with TRBJ2-7; D call uncertain. Trimming took 5 bases from V and 6 from J, leaving 11 bases between them. Germline values: CDR1 SGHAT, CDR2 FQNNGV. CDR3 length equals 12 residues. CDR3: CASSALAFEQYF. CDR3 nucleotide sequence: TGTGCCAGCAGCGCCCTGGCGTTCGAGCAGTACTTC.

Only a few counts were recorded for this clonotype. This chain uses TRBV20-1 with TRBJ1-5; D not resolved. The V end lost 5 bases, the J end lost 0 bases, and 11 bases lay between the germline ends. Germline V gives CDR1 DFQATT, CDR2 SNEGSKA (reference sequence). The CDR3 spans 14 residues. The DNA for the CDR3 is TGCAGTGCTCTTGGGAGACATAGCAATCAGCCCCAGCATTTT. Amino acids: CSALGRHSNQPQHF.

There are many counts of this clonotype. This chain links TRBV6-1 with TRBJ1-4, with D maybe TRBD1 (6 bases). Germline loops: CDR1 MNHNS, CDR2 SASEGT. The CDR3 spans 16 residues. V was pared by 6 bases and J by 7 bases, with 21 bases between. This CDR3 reads CASRGQSGTQGEKLFF. In nucleotides, the CDR3 is TGTGCCAGCAGGGGTCAATCCGGGACACAGGGTGAAAAACTGTTTTTT.